Included here is one T cell receptor beta chain sequence, with context. Its target is not known. Germline V lookup: CDR1 LGHNA, CDR2 YSLEER. V lost 2 bases, J lost 3 bases, and 7 bases stayed unmatched. The CDR3 loop spans 17 amino acids. This record belongs to a study of T cell repertoires in cytomegalovirus infection. MiXCR, run by TCRdb on the reads, gives a single entry per CDR3 protein. Here the sample spans about 68,000 distinct CDR3 sequences, about 23% being singletons. V gene TRBV4-3 combines with J gene TRBJ2-1; 10 bases are a match to TRBD2. This clonotype was obtained from a human donor in good health (CMV status not recorded). Some clones in this sample may be carry-over from other donors' samples. Sequencing was done on a sample of PBMCs, sequenced either directly or after in vitro stimulation (not recorded which). CDR3 bases: TGCGCCAGCAGCCAACAGGCTAGCGGGAGTTTCTACAATGAGCAGTTCTTC. This translates into CASSQQASGSFYNEQFF.